This TCR beta chain came from a study of identical twins. Findings and caveats of the study: Conclusions leaned on cross-sectional statistical analysis and did not track the same donors over time. Zero-insertion results could be subject to partial confounding by invariant MAIT and iNKT cells. Twins' surplus sharing was weaker for beta out-of-frame sequences.

This clonotype was seen a handful of times. Its target is not known. Germline V lookup: CDR1 SGHVS, CDR2 FNYEAQ. With V trimmed by 7 bases and J by 7 bases, 14 bases remained unmatched. The length of the CDR3 is 15 residues. Carrying unique molecular identifiers, the cDNA also gained a universal primer site through template switching. TCRdb reprocessed the 5' RACE reads via MiXCR and lists one record per CDR3 protein. The sample carries a few hundred thousand distinct CDR3 sequences, 9.6% recorded once. This same sample was also taken into another study, of yellow fever vaccine responses in identical twins.

The sequence came from a woman aged 18-29 years in good health. The gene calls are TRBV7-6 and TRBJ2-5, with 8 bases lining up with TRBD2. Sequencing used PBMCs. CDR3 in amino acids: CASTDVSGALGTQYF. The CDR3 DNA sequence: TGTGCCAGCACCGACGTTAGCGGGGCCCTGGGGACCCAGTACTTC.